This T cell receptor (beta chain) was observed in a study of neurological immune-mediated disorders. In this sample, this clonotype turned up many times. TCRdb analysed the 5' RACE reads with MiXCR anew, one entry per CDR3 protein. The sample includes more than 35,000 distinct CDR3 sequences, approximately 2.8% of them seen just once. This receptor was obtained from a woman in her forties or fifties with multiple sclerosis. Sequences were obtained from PBMCs.

The CDR3: CASSLEGQEIYGYTF. The CDR3 DNA reads TGCGCCAGCAGCTTGGAGGGACAGGAAATTTATGGCTACACCTTC. The rearrangement joins TRBV5-1 to TRBJ1-2, with 8 bases aligning to TRBD1. CDR3 size: 15 residues. The germline CDR1 and CDR2 sequences are SGHRS and YFSETQ. V dropped 0 bases and J dropped 5; count of bases not matched to a gene: 6.